These 5 T cell receptor beta chains originate from one sample sequenced in a study of OX40 agonist ivuxolimab in advanced cancers. TCRdb keeps only in-frame clones here, not all; method: immunoSEQ multiplex PCR. The profile shows roughly 16,000 clones, around 69% of them singletons. The specimen was CD4+ or CD8+ T cells sorted from blood, collected in a trial of the OX40 agonist ivuxolimab. These receptors all come from an adult with an advanced solid tumor such as melanoma, head and neck, liver or kidney cancer.

The rearrangement uses TRBV10-3 and TRBJ2-7; 10 bases line up with TRBD2. V was clipped by 4 bases and J by 4 bases; unmatched bases: 10. The CDR3 totals 16 residues. The germline V gene has CDR1 ENHRY and CDR2 SYGVKD. CDR3 bases: TGTGCCATCAGTGGCCTAGCGGGAGCAGCGGGGTACGAGCAGTACTTC. It is translated as CAISGLAGAAGYEQYF.

The genes are TRBV19 and TRBJ2-3; the match to TRBD2 covers 9 bases. CDR1 and CDR2 (germline): LNHDA, SQIVND (reference sequence). The CDR3 length is 15 residues. V shed 3 bases, J shed 6 bases, and the junction held 7 bases outside the gene matches. CDR3 region: CASSIGGRAGDTQYF. CDR3 in DNA: TGTGCCAGTAGTATTGGCGGGAGGGCCGGGGATACGCAGTATTTT.

The CDR3 sequence: CASTQQGTSSGANVLTF. CDR3 DNA sequence: TGTGCCAGCACCCAACAGGGGACCAGCTCTGGGGCCAACGTCCTGACTTTC. The rearrangement joins TRBV27 to TRBJ2-6; TRBD1 matches at 7 bases. The CDR3 is 17 residues long. After removal of 7 bases from V and 0 bases from J, the junction contained 9 bases not matched to a gene. Germline loops: CDR1 MNHEY, CDR2 SMNVEV (reference sequence).

Only a few counts were recorded for this clone. The rearrangement joins TRBV13 to TRBJ2-2; D remains ambiguous. Trimming shortened V by 6 bases and J by 4 bases, and 15 bases separated the two germline ends. CDR1 is PRHDT, CDR2 FYEKMQ, per germline (reference sequence). This CDR3 is built from 15 residues. CDR3 loop: CASRTRGSFTGELFF. The DNA of the CDR3 is TGTGCCAGCAGGACACGAGGTAGTTTCACCGGGGAGCTGTTTTTT.

On this clone: A much more abundant neighbour one base away suggests this may be a read error. The chain employs TRBV19 and TRBJ1-4, with a possible D match to TRBD1 (6 bases). The CDR3 spans 14 residues. V lost 6 bases and J lost 0, with 8 bases in between. Germline CDR1 reads LNHDA; CDR2 reads SQIVND (reference sequence). The CDR3 spells CASSHRATNEKLFF. The CDR3 DNA sequence: TGTGCCAGTAGCCACAGGGCAACTAATGAAAAACTGTTTTTT. Full variable domain (rest looked up from reference TRBV19 and TRBJ1-4): DGGITQSPKYLFRKEGQNVTLSCEQNLNHDAMYWYRQDPGQGLRLIYYSQIVNDFQKGDIAEGYSVSREKKESFPLTVTSAQKNPTAFYLCASSHRATNEKLFFGSGTQLSVL.